This TCR beta chain derives from a study of blood T cell repertoires in COVID-19. The overall study: The United States, Italy and Spain were the sources of the acute and convalescent COVID-19 samples.

Seattle enrolled patients during active infection and tracked them longitudinally. Authors' processing steps: Estimated nucleated cell counts came from reference gene primer amplification. The table came from immunoSEQ multiplex PCR; TCRdb's copy has only in-frame clones and leaves some out. The DNA gave D and trimming, while V, J and clone size come from that table. The sample includes roughly 180,000 clones, roughly four fifths of them seen just once. This CDR3 is built from 16 residues. The germline V gene encodes CDR1 SSHAT and CDR2 FNYEAQ (reference sequence). A remark on this clone: A read error may produce the germline difference seen at one junction end.

V is TRBV7-7 and J is TRBJ2-2, with a possible D match to TRBD1 (6 bases). Sequencing input: peripheral blood. The TCR originated in a woman in her forties with COVID-19, enrolled during active disease. The CDR3 DNA sequence: TGTGCTAGCAGCATTACTTCAGGGGTGTCCACCGGGGAGCTGTTTTTT. It specifies CASSITSGVSTGELFF. Based on the CDR3 plus reference TRBV7-7 and TRBJ2-2, the full variable domain is GAGVSQSPRYKVTKRGQDVTLRCDPISSHATLYWYQQALGQGPEFLTYFNYEAQPDKSGLPSDRFSAERPEGSISTLTIQRTEQRDSAMYRCASSITSGVSTGELFFGEGSRLTVL.